Following are 6 T cell receptor beta chains from one sample sequenced in a study of regulatory T cells in long-lasting Graves disease. Both iRepertoire HTBI primers and Arm-PCR of CDR3 regions were used to build the TCR beta libraries. TCRdb passed the multiplex PCR reads through MiXCR, listing each CDR3 protein once. The table records approximately 350,000 distinct CDR3 sequences, roughly 24% of them present only once. Time point given: persistent/refractory GD, antithyroid drugs over 5 years with positive TRAb. RNA isolated from PBMCs was used to make the TCR library. The sequencing used peripheral blood mononuclear cells (PBMCs), collected when the disease was refractory, from a patient treated with antithyroid drugs. The receptors here all came from a woman in her thirties or forties with Graves disease.

The rearrangement uses TRBV5-6 and TRBJ1-6, with TRBD1 matching over 7 bases. Per the germline V gene, CDR1 is SGHDT and CDR2 is YYEEEE. The CDR3 runs 16 residues. V lost 3 bases and J lost 0; bases outside the gene matches: 3. The DNA of the CDR3 is TGTGCCAGCAGCTACAGGGGAAGCTCCTATAATTCACCCCTCCACTTT. Amino acids: CASSYRGSSYNSPLHF.

This clonotype showed up many times. The J gene is TRBJ1-4, the V gene TRBV28; no reliable D call. The ends were cut back, 3 bases at V and 5 bases at J, with 10 bases in the middle. Germline-derived CDR1 and CDR2 are MDHEN and SYDVKM. The CDR3 is 14 residues long. Written as DNA, the CDR3 is TGTGCCAGCAGTTTCGGCGGTGCCAATGAAAAACTGTTTTTT. It is translated as CASSFGGANEKLFF.

J is TRBJ2-7 and V is TRBV19; 8 nucleotides line up with TRBD1. Germline CDR1 reads LNHDA; CDR2 reads SQIVND (reference sequence). The CDR3 spans 15 residues. V was pared by 1 base and J by 1 base, with 3 bases of the junction left unmatched. The CDR3 DNA reads as TGTGCCAGTAGTATAGTCGACAGGGGATCCTACGAGCAGTACTTC. As protein: CASSIVDRGSYEQYF.

V and J are TRBV13 and TRBJ2-7, with 7 bases lining up with TRBD1. With 5 bases clipped from V and 6 bases from J, the junction kept 10 bases outside the gene matches. The CDR3 covers 14 residues. Germline values: CDR1 PRHDT, CDR2 FYEKMQ (reference sequence). The CDR3: CASSPKTGKSEQYF. In DNA form, the CDR3 reads TGTGCCAGCAGCCCAAAGACAGGGAAAAGCGAGCAGTACTTC.

In its sample, this clonotype was seen many times. The CDR3 reads CASSFRDRVGNQPQHF. Written as DNA, the CDR3 is TGTGCCAGCAGTTTTAGGGACAGGGTAGGCAATCAGCCCCAGCATTTT. The V call is TRBV28, the J call TRBJ1-5; 9 bases are a match to TRBD1. CDR1 MDHEN and CDR2 SYDVKM come from the germline V gene. Trimming took 3 bases from V and 2 from J; bases not matched to a gene: 5. The CDR3 is 16 residues long.

This clonotype was counted between two and nine times. With a much larger clone just one base away, this may be a read error. The chain uses TRBV12-3 or TRBV12-4 and TRBJ2-2; maybe TRBD2 (6 bases). There are 14 residues in the CDR3. The CDR3 loop reads CASSWAENTGGLFF. The DNA for the CDR3 is TGTGCCAGCAGTTGGGCAGAGAACACCGGGGGGCTGTTTTTT.